This T cell receptor beta chain was captured in a study of blood T cell repertoires in COVID-19. Participants reported their clinical history, and cohort assignment relied on those reports. Profiling relied on immunoSEQ multiplex PCR, and the TCRdb table lists in-frame clones only, not all of them. In the table there are a few hundred thousand clones, around 82% of which are singletons. V was clipped by 8 bases and J by 3 bases; unmatched bases: 7. Germline V CDR1 and CDR2: LGHNT, FRNRAP. The CDR3 is 13 residues long. The J gene is TRBJ2-7, the V gene TRBV12-5, with 7 bases aligning to TRBD1. This receptor was identified in a woman in her thirties or forties with acute COVID-19. The sample consisted of PBMCs or T cells enriched from blood (not recorded which). CDR3 sequence: CASKLRGLYEQYF. The DNA for the CDR3 is TGTGCTAGTAAGTTAAGGGGGCTCTACGAGCAGTACTTC. Full variable domain (rest looked up from reference TRBV12-5 and TRBJ2-7): DARVTQTPRHKVTEMGQEVTMRCQPILGHNTVFWYRQTMMQGLELLAYFRNRAPLDDSGMPKDRFSAEMPDATLATLKIQPSEPRDSAVYFCASKLRGLYEQYFGPGTRLTVT.